This T cell receptor beta chain was profiled in a study of blood T cell repertoires in COVID-19. Study context: Samples taken during acute and convalescent COVID-19 were collected in the United States, Italy and Spain. The cDNA or gDNA used as material had been derived from T cells, B-cell-depleted T cells, or PBMCs.

V gave up 0 bases and J gave up 6 bases; unmatched junction bases: 4. The CDR3 totals 14 residues. Germline V gives CDR1 SGDLS, CDR2 YYNGEE. This clone was picked up a small number of times. This sample also contains other DNA sequences that code for the same CDR3. Per the study methods: Estimates of nucleated cell counts were drawn from the amplification of reference gene primers. Here immunoSEQ multiplex PCR was the method, and the copy in TCRdb shows in-frame clones only, minus some. D and trimming were read from the DNA, whereas the V and J calls and clone size are those reported in that table. The sample carries 200,000 to 250,000 clones, 83% recorded once.

The specimen was peripheral blood. The source of this sequence is a man aged 50-60 years with active or convalescent COVID-19. The V call is TRBV9, the J call TRBJ2-3, with 7 positions matching TRBD2. The CDR3 bases are TGTGCCAGCAGCGTAGGACTAGCTAGGGATACGCAGTATTTT. Its translation: CASSVGLARDTQYF.